These 28 T cell receptor beta chains share one sample of origin, sequenced in a study of blood T cell repertoires in COVID-19. TCRdb keeps only in-frame clones here, not all; method: immunoSEQ multiplex PCR. Of 160,000 or so clones listed, approximately 80% are singletons. Sequencing was performed on PBMCs or T cells enriched from blood (not recorded which). Receptor source: a woman in her sixties or seventies who had recovered from COVID-19.

The gene calls are TRBV4-2 and TRBJ2-7; TRBD2 might be the D (6 bases). Looked up from germline, CDR1 is LGHNA and CDR2 is YNFKEQ. V shed 4 bases and J shed 0 bases, with 7 bases lying between them. The CDR3 is 13 amino acids. The chain's CDR3 is CASSLADSYEQYF. The CDR3 bases are TGTGCCAGCAGCCTAGCGGACTCCTACGAGCAGTACTTC.

The chain has TRBV2 and TRBJ1-5; no reliable D call. The germline V gene encodes CDR1 SNHLY and CDR2 FYNNEI. This CDR3 contains 14 residues. The ends were cut back, 4 bases at V and 2 bases at J, with 9 bases in the middle. The CDR3 nucleotides read TGTGCCAGCAGTGGGTTCGAGGGCAATCAGCCCCAGCATTTT. It specifies CASSGFEGNQPQHF.

The chain carries TRBV4-1 and TRBJ2-3; 10 nucleotides line up with TRBD2. The germline V gene has CDR1 MGHRA and CDR2 YSYEKL. There are 14 residues in the CDR3. J lost 7 bases, V lost 6 bases, and 7 bases had no gene match. The CDR3, as DNA: TGCGCCAGCAGGGGACTAGCGCCTCTGTATACGCAGTATTTT. Amino acid sequence: CASRGLAPLYTQYF.

The rearrangement joins TRBV9 to TRBJ1-4, with 11 bases fitting TRBD1. The CDR3 is 17 residues long. Trimming cost V 4 bases and J 8 bases; bases outside gene matches: 13. Germline V gene sequence: CDR1 SGDLS, CDR2 YYNGEE. The CDR3 spells CASSPRVVGQGDEKLFF. In DNA form, the CDR3 reads TGTGCCAGCAGCCCTCGGGTCGTGGGACAGGGGGACGAAAAACTGTTTTTT.

The chain combines TRBV10-2 with TRBJ2-7; 8 nucleotides line up with TRBD2. This CDR3 has 16 amino acids. V shed 8 bases and J 0 bases; nucleotides not matched to a gene: 12. Germline loops: CDR1 WSHSY, CDR2 SAAADI. CDR3 DNA: TGCGCCAGCTCTCGGGAGGGCGGGGGACTCTCCTACGAGCAGTACTTC. Amino acids: CASSREGGGLSYEQYF.

The V call is TRBV7-6, the J call TRBJ2-7; D is possibly TRBD1 (6 bases). The CDR3 length is 13 residues. The V end was cut by 5 bases, the J end by 0 bases, with 8 bases between. Per the germline V gene, CDR1 is SGHVS and CDR2 is FNYEAQ. CDR3 loop: CASSQQGSYEQYF. The DNA for the CDR3 is TGTGCCAGCAGCCAACAGGGCTCCTACGAGCAGTACTTC.

The table lists this clone with a few counts. The chain uses TRBV5-1 and TRBJ1-1, with 7 bases identical to TRBD1. J gave up 1 base and V 3 bases, and 9 bases lay outside the gene matches. The CDR3 is made up of 16 amino acids. Germline V gene sequence: CDR1 SGHRS, CDR2 YFSETQ. CDR3 protein: CASSSRTQGKNTEAFF. DNA for the CDR3: TGCGCCAGCAGCTCGAGAACACAGGGGAAGAACACTGAAGCTTTCTTT.

This chain uses TRBV30 with TRBJ1-1; no clear D. This CDR3 spans 12 amino acids. The ends were cut back, 2 bases at V and 0 bases at J, with 4 bases in the middle. From germline, CDR1 is GTSNPN and CDR2 SVGIG (reference sequence). The DNA for the CDR3 is TGTGCCTGGAGTCGCGTGAACACTGAAGCTTTCTTT. The encoded protein is CAWSRVNTEAFF. Based on the CDR3 plus reference TRBV30 and TRBJ1-1, the full variable domain is SQTIHQWPATLVQPVGSPLSLECTVEGTSNPNLYWYRQAAGRGLQLLFYSVGIGQISSEVPQNLSASRPQDRQFILSSKKLLLSDSGFYLCAWSRVNTEAFFGQGTRLTVV.

The chain links TRBV4-2 to TRBJ1-6; D remains ambiguous. V lost 0 bases and J 7 bases, leaving 16 bases between the germline ends. CDR1 is LGHNA and CDR2 is YNFKEQ in the germline V gene. CDR3 size: 17 residues. DNA of the CDR3: TGTGCCAGCAGCCAAGAAGCGCTCACGGGTGGGAATTCACCCCTCCACTTT. Protein product: CASSQEALTGGNSPLHF.

V usage is TRBV30 and J usage is TRBJ2-7; no clear D. The V gene's germline CDR1 is GTSNPN and CDR2 SVGIG (reference sequence). This CDR3 is 15 amino acids long. Trimming removed 0 bases at V and 4 bases at J, with 16 bases between. DNA for the CDR3: TGTGCCTGGAGTGTATCCTATAACCCGCCGTACGAGCAGTACTTC. Its protein product is CAWSVSYNPPYEQYF. The whole variable domain, filled in from reference TRBV30 and TRBJ2-7, reads SQTIHQWPATLVQPVGSPLSLECTVEGTSNPNLYWYRQAAGRGLQLLFYSVGIGQISSEVPQNLSASRPQDRQFILSSKKLLLSDSGFYLCAWSVSYNPPYEQYFGPGTRLTVT.

The gene calls are TRBV15 and TRBJ1-2; D unresolved. Germline lookup yields CDR1 LNHNV and CDR2 YYDKDF (reference sequence). V dropped 3 bases and J dropped 3 bases, with 17 bases sitting between them. The CDR3 extends over 16 amino acids. This CDR3 is CATSSDEDAVDYGYTF. In DNA, the CDR3 is TGTGCCACCAGCAGCGACGAAGACGCGGTAGACTATGGCTACACCTTC.

This chain joins TRBV2 and TRBJ2-5; unclear D gene. Per the germline V gene, CDR1 is SNHLY and CDR2 is FYNNEI. With 4 bases removed from V and 2 bases from J, the gap between germline ends came to 8 bases. The CDR3 is made up of 13 amino acids. The CDR3 DNA sequence: TGTGCCAGCAGTGGTGTAGCACAAGAGACCCAGTACTTC. Translated: CASSGVAQETQYF.

V usage is TRBV7-3 and J usage is TRBJ1-5; no clear D. Germline-derived CDR1 and CDR2 are SGHTA and FQGTGA. The CDR3 extends over 13 amino acids. V gave up 6 bases and J gave up 3 bases, with 9 bases separating them. The CDR3 sequence: CASSPSPNQPQHF. The CDR3 nucleotides are TGTGCCAGCAGTCCGAGCCCCAATCAGCCCCAGCATTTT.

V and J are TRBV27 and TRBJ1-1, with D tentatively TRBD1 (6 bases). Per germline, CDR1 MNHEY and CDR2 SMNVEV (reference sequence). Trimming took 6 bases from V and 1 from J, leaving 12 bases between them. CDR3 length: 14 amino acids. The CDR3: CASRMAGENTEAFF. CDR3 nucleotides: TGTGCCAGCAGGATGGCAGGGGAGAACACTGAAGCTTTCTTT.

The rearrangement joins TRBV15 to TRBJ2-7, with 7 bases lining up with TRBD1. V lost 3 bases and J lost 0; bases outside the gene matches: 5. Per germline, CDR1 LNHNV and CDR2 YYDKDF (reference sequence). The CDR3 is 15 amino acids. The CDR3 nucleotides are TGTGCCACCAGCAGGAAGACAGGGCCCTCCTACGAGCAGTACTTC. This sequence encodes CATSRKTGPSYEQYF.

The chain couples TRBV5-1 to TRBJ2-5; TRBD1 matches 9 bases. The CDR3 totals 14 residues. V gave up 5 bases and J gave up 5 bases; unmatched junction bases: 7. Germline loops: CDR1 SGHRS, CDR2 YFSETQ. The CDR3, as DNA: TGCGCCAGCAGGGACGGGACAGGGTGGGAGACCCAGTACTTC. Encoded protein: CASRDGTGWETQYF.

The chain joins TRBV9 to TRBJ1-2, with 8 bases fitting TRBD1. Unmatched junction bases numbered 11, after V lost 4 bases and J lost 3 bases. Germline V gene data show CDR1 as SGDLS and CDR2 as YYNGEE. This CDR3 comprises 16 residues. The CDR3: CASSTGQGIDYYGYTF. As DNA, the CDR3 is TGTGCCAGCAGCACCGGACAGGGAATCGATTACTATGGCTACACCTTC.

The rearrangement uses TRBV5-1 and TRBJ2-3, with D perhaps TRBD1 (6 bases). The CDR3 is 15 amino acids. V was pared by 0 bases and J by 0 bases, with 8 bases between. The V gene's germline CDR1 is SGHRS and CDR2 YFSETQ. CDR3 residues: CASSLDRASTDTQYF. The CDR3 bases are TGCGCCAGCAGCTTGGACAGGGCGAGCACAGATACGCAGTATTTT.

CDR3 DNA: TGTGCCAGCTCAAGCGGGGATTACACAGATACGCAGTATTTT. Protein product: CASSSGDYTDTQYF. V usage is TRBV18 and J usage is TRBJ2-3, with TRBD2 matching over 7 bases. Trimming at V came to 5 bases and at J to 2 bases, leaving 4 bases not matched to a gene. Germline V lookup: CDR1 KGHSH, CDR2 LQKENI. The CDR3 is made up of 14 amino acids.

The V call is TRBV21-1, the J call TRBJ1-1; the DNA was not used to check the table's D call, TRBD1. TRBV21-1 is classified as a pseudogene. CDR3 length: 11 residues. CDR3 sequence reads: CASGYRAEAFF. The CDR3 region has the DNA TGTGCCAGCGGATACAGGGCTGAGGCTTTCTTT.

The chain links TRBV23-1 to TRBJ2-3; maybe TRBD2 (7 bases). TRBV23-1 is filed as an ORF, its function uncertain. The CDR3 contains 21 residues. Trimming stripped 1 base from V and 2 bases from J, with 28 bases between. CDR3 nucleotide sequence: TGCGCCAGCAGTCAATTGTCAACAGGGAAAAGAAGCGGGGCCTCCACAGATACGCAGTATTTT. Translating it yields CASSQLSTGKRSGASTDTQYF.

The rearrangement joins TRBV12-5 to TRBJ1-2, with D unclear. V lost 0 bases and J lost 3, with 14 bases in between. This CDR3 has 16 amino acids. Per the germline V gene, CDR1 is LGHNT and CDR2 is FRNRAP. The CDR3 DNA reads TGTGCTAGTGGTTTGGTAATCTCTTTGGCTGACTATGGCTACACCTTC. This sequence encodes CASGLVISLADYGYTF.

V is TRBV5-1 and J is TRBJ1-2; 10 bases map to TRBD1. Trimming at V came to 5 bases and at J to 0 bases, leaving 4 bases not matched to a gene. Germline-derived CDR1 and CDR2 are SGHRS and YFSETQ. The CDR3 has 15 amino acids. This CDR3 is CASRTGTGANYGYTF. The DNA of the CDR3 is TGCGCCAGCAGGACCGGGACAGGGGCTAACTATGGCTACACCTTC.

This chain links TRBV29-1 with TRBJ2-3; TRBD2 matches 10 bases. Germline loops: CDR1 SQVTM, CDR2 ANQGSEA. V trimming: 6 bases; J trimming: 2 bases; junction bases outside the gene matches: 5. The CDR3 is made up of 14 amino acids. For the CDR3, the DNA is TGCAGCGTGGTTCTAGCGGGGGACACAGATACGCAGTATTTT. Protein sequence: CSVVLAGDTDTQYF.

The chain couples TRBV6-1 to TRBJ1-2; a weak D match, TRBD1 (5 bases). The CDR3 has 14 residues. V gave up 2 bases and J gave up 7 bases, with 14 bases separating them. CDR1 and CDR2 (germline): MNHNS, SASEGT. The CDR3 region is CASSEYTSGSGYTF. In nucleotides, the CDR3 is TGTGCCAGCAGTGAATATACGTCAGGGTCTGGCTACACCTTC.

The chain recombines TRBV9 with TRBJ2-1; TRBD2 matches at 7 bases. The germline V gene encodes CDR1 SGDLS and CDR2 YYNGEE. This CDR3 has 15 residues. The V gene end was trimmed by 4 bases and the J gene end by 4 bases; junction bases not matched to a gene: 8. The CDR3, as DNA: TGTGCCAGCAGCCCGCGTGGGGGGGGATACAATGAGCAGTTCTTC. Its translation is CASSPRGGGYNEQFF.

The chain recombines TRBV12-3 or TRBV12-4 with TRBJ2-1; D gene unclear. Between the trimmed V and J ends, which lost 10 bases and 2 bases, there was a span of 6 bases. This CDR3 spans 11 amino acids. CDR3 protein: CATIAYNEQFF. The CDR3 bases are TGTGCCACTATAGCCTACAATGAGCAGTTCTTC.

The chain has TRBV5-1 and TRBJ2-2; 11 nucleotides match TRBD2. Germline V gene sequence: CDR1 SGHRS, CDR2 YFSETQ. There are 18 residues in the CDR3. J lost 4 bases, V lost 1 base, and 9 bases had no gene match. CDR3 amino acids: CASSLLAGGTAGTGELFF. The DNA of the CDR3 is TGCGCCAGCAGCTTGCTAGCGGGGGGAACAGCGGGCACCGGGGAGCTGTTTTTT.